The 32 T cell receptor beta chains listed next were all sequenced from one sample in a study of blood T cells in healthy people across ages (dated by TCRdb to the mid-2010s). Library prep was done by 5' RACE. The run used an Illumina HiSeq 2500. The second PCR ran for roughly 7 to 11 cycles and used a J-beta primer mix along with a sample-barcoded 5' primer. TCRdb trimmed public reads at Q25 via fastp, called clones via MiXCR and kept in-frame beta chains. Merged by CDR3 protein, the rows form single entries marked with the most common genes and DNA. The sample records more than 1.4 million distinct CDR3 sequences, 40% to 50% of which are singletons. The ten biggest clones cover 7.9% of the sample. Sequenced material: blood. Receptors were obtained from a woman aged 18-29 years in good health.

This clonotype was detected only a few times. The chain employs TRBV10-3 and TRBJ1-2; D is undetermined. This CDR3 is built from 14 residues. V gave up 8 bases and J gave up 0 bases, with 13 bases separating them. CDR1 is ENHRY, CDR2 SYGVKD, per germline. The CDR3 DNA reads TGTGCCATCTCATTGGGCAGCACTAACTATGGCTACACCTTC. It codes for CAISLGSTNYGYTF.

This rearrangement joins TRBV10-3 to TRBJ2-7, with TRBD1 as a possible D gene (5 bases). Germline assignment: CDR1 ENHRY and CDR2 SYGVKD. The CDR3 covers 15 residues. V lost 10 bases and J 0 bases, leaving 19 bases between the germline ends. CDR3 DNA: TGTGCCACTGTGGGTGGGGCGGACGCCTCCTACGAGCAGTACTTC. Amino acids: CATVGGADASYEQYF.

This clonotype has only a few counts. The chain employs TRBV7-2 and TRBJ2-3; TRBD1 matches 7 bases. The ends lost 1 base at V and 4 bases at J; junction bases unmatched: 5. The germline V gene has CDR1 SGHTA and CDR2 FQGNSA. CDR3 length: 15 amino acids. The CDR3 DNA is TGTGCCAGCAGCTTAGGAGACAGGGATCCAGATACGCAGTATTTT. Its translation: CASSLGDRDPDTQYF.

The V gene is TRBV20-1, the J gene TRBJ1-1, with D maybe TRBD1 (6 bases). With 1 base removed from V and 1 base from J, the gap between germline ends came to 10 bases. The CDR3 runs 14 residues. The germline V gene has CDR1 DFQATT and CDR2 SNEGSKA (reference sequence). CDR3 DNA: TGCAGTGCTAGAGTACAGACAGGGAACACTGAAGCTTTCTTT. Translation gives CSARVQTGNTEAFF.

This clonotype was seen more than once but under ten times. This sequence joins TRBV5-1 and TRBJ2-5, with TRBD2 identical over 11 bases. Per the germline V gene, CDR1 is SGHRS and CDR2 is YFSETQ. There are 15 residues in the CDR3. Trimming at V came to 6 bases and at J to 4 bases, leaving 8 bases not matched to a gene. CDR3 region: CASTSIGLAGETQYF. DNA for the CDR3: TGCGCCAGCACTTCGATAGGACTAGCGGGAGAGACCCAGTACTTC.

This clonotype was counted only a few times. The CDR3 here is CASSSGQGELPQHF. Here the CDR3 DNA reads TGTGCCAGCAGCTCGGGACAGGGAGAATTGCCCCAGCATTTT. The rearrangement joins TRBV7-9 to TRBJ1-5; 9 nucleotides align to TRBD1. This CDR3 is 14 amino acids long. The trim removed 4 bases at V and 9 bases at J, leaving 7 bases unmatched. In germline, CDR1 is SEHNR, CDR2 FQNEAQ (reference sequence). The whole variable domain, remainder taken from reference TRBV7-9 and TRBJ1-5, is DTGVSQNPRHKITKRGQNVTFRCDPISEHNRLYWYRQTLGQGPEFLTYFQNEAQLEKSRLLSDRFSAERPKGSFSTLEIQRTEQGDSAMYLCASSSGQGELPQHFGDGTRLSIL.

This clonotype came up a few times. CDR3 protein: CSARTSLGGVYNEQFF. The DNA for the CDR3 is TGCAGTGCTAGGACCTCGCTGGGCGGGGTCTACAATGAGCAGTTCTTC. The chain carries TRBV20-1 and TRBJ2-1; TRBD2 might be the D (6 bases). CDR3 length: 16 amino acids. Per the germline V gene, CDR1 is DFQATT and CDR2 is SNEGSKA (reference sequence). Trimming removed 3 bases at V and 3 bases at J, with 18 bases between.

This clonotype was found once. The rearrangement joins TRBV12-3 or TRBV12-4 to TRBJ2-5; 14 nucleotides align to TRBD2. The CDR3 has 15 amino acids. V gave up 7 bases and J gave up 3 bases; unmatched junction bases: 4. The CDR3 DNA is TGTGCCAGCATGAAGACTAGCGGGGGGGAAGAGACCCAGTACTTC. It yields the protein CASMKTSGGEETQYF.

The chain combines TRBV6-1 with TRBJ2-7; maybe TRBD2 (7 bases). There are 14 residues in the CDR3. Germline V gene sequence: CDR1 MNHNS, CDR2 SASEGT. V was cut by 3 bases and J by 6 bases, with 15 bases left in between. The CDR3 bases are TGTGCCAGCAGTGACTGGGGGGGCCTCCCCGAGCAGTACTTC. This translates into CASSDWGGLPEQYF.

The chain is built from TRBV27 and TRBJ2-4; TRBD1 matches 8 bases. TRBJ2-7 matches the DNA end more closely, so the J call is doubtful. From germline, CDR1 is MNHEY and CDR2 SMNVEV (reference sequence). The CDR3 loop spans 16 amino acids. CDR3 DNA sequence: TGTGCCAGCAGTTCCTTAGACGGACAGGGTCCCTACGAGCAGTACTTC. Its translation is CASSSLDGQGPYEQYF.

J is TRBJ1-4 and V is TRBV7-2; TRBD1 might be the D (5 bases). Trimming took off 5 bases at V and 2 bases at J, with 12 bases between the two ends. The CDR3 has 15 amino acids. CDR1 and CDR2 (germline): SGHTA, FQGNSA. The CDR3 DNA is TGTGCCAGCAGCCCAGGACATGGCACTAATGAAAAACTGTTTTTT. Its protein is CASSPGHGTNEKLFF.

This clonotype has ten or more counts. The V and J genes are TRBV4-1 and TRBJ2-7; D is unresolved. Trimming took 1 base from V and 7 from J, leaving 8 bases between them. There are 12 residues in the CDR3. CDR1 and CDR2 (germline): MGHRA, YSYEKL. CDR3 sequence reads: CASSQAGGEQYF. The DNA for the CDR3 is TGCGCCAGCAGCCAAGCGGGTGGAGAGCAGTACTTC.

This clonotype was seen a few times. The rearrangement uses TRBV7-7 and TRBJ2-7, with a weak D call TRBD1 (7 bases). There are 16 residues in the CDR3. Germline-derived CDR1 and CDR2 are SSHAT and FNYEAQ (reference sequence). V was pared by 6 bases and J by 7 bases, with 25 bases between. The DNA of the CDR3 is TGTGCCAGCAGTCTAGGGACTCGACAGGGATTGAGGGAGCAGTACTTC. Amino acid sequence: CASSLGTRQGLREQYF. Drawing the rest from reference TRBV7-7 and TRBJ2-7, the complete variable domain is GAGVSQSPRYKVTKRGQDVTLRCDPISSHATLYWYQQALGQGPEFLTYFNYEAQPDKSGLPSDRFSAERPEGSISTLTIQRTEQRDSAMYRCASSLGTRQGLREQYFGPGTRLTVT.

Here the CDR3 reads CAISGPGGSYEQYF. The CDR3 DNA reads as TGTGCCATCAGTGGTCCAGGAGGTAGCTACGAGCAGTACTTC. This rearrangement joins TRBV10-3 to TRBJ2-7; a possible D gene is TRBD2 (5 bases). The CDR3 consists of 14 residues. V shed 4 bases and J shed 3 bases, with 13 bases lying between them. Per germline, CDR1 ENHRY and CDR2 SYGVKD.

Of note for this clonotype: This clone may be a read error of a much larger clone one base away. The chain carries TRBV7-2 and TRBJ2-5; unclear D gene. V lost 0 bases to trimming and J lost 11 bases, with 19 bases between them. Germline V gene data show CDR1 as SGHTA and CDR2 as FQGNSA. The CDR3 spans 15 residues. The CDR3 sequence: CASSLASDLYNEQYF. CDR3 DNA: TGTGCCAGCAGCTTAGCTTCTGACTTGTACAATGAGCAGTACTTC.

J is TRBJ2-1 and V is TRBV28, with D perhaps matching TRBD2 (6 bases). Trimming cost V 6 bases and J 0 bases, with 12 bases left between them. CDR1 is MDHEN, CDR2 SYDVKM, per germline. The CDR3 covers 15 residues. CDR3 amino acids: CASRSGVSSYNEQFF. The CDR3 nucleotides are TGTGCCAGCAGGTCGGGGGTCTCCTCCTACAATGAGCAGTTCTTC. Full variable domain (remainder filled in from reference TRBV28 and TRBJ2-1): DVKVTQSSRYLVKRTGEKVFLECVQDMDHENMFWYRQDPGLGLRLIYFSYDVKMKEKGDIPEGYSVSREKKERFSLILESASTNQTSMYLCASRSGVSSYNEQFFGPGTRLTVL.

The chain recombines TRBV5-1 with TRBJ1-1; weak D call: TRBD1 (6 bases). CDR3 length: 14 amino acids. V dropped 7 bases and J dropped 2 bases, with 15 bases sitting between them. Germline CDR1 and CDR2: SGHRS and YFSETQ. This CDR3 reads CASGPRTDNTEAFF. The CDR3 DNA reads as TGCGCCAGCGGCCCACGGACAGACAACACTGAAGCTTTCTTT.

The table lists this clonotype with a few counts. The V call is TRBV5-5, the J call TRBJ2-5; 11 nucleotides agree with TRBD1. Losses at the gene ends were 5 bases for V and 2 bases for J; bases not matched to a gene: 2. The CDR3 spans 14 residues. The germline V gene has CDR1 SGHKS and CDR2 YYEKEE (reference sequence). The CDR3 region has the DNA TGTGCCAGCAGAAGGGACAGGGGGCAAGAGACCCAGTACTTC. Its translation: CASRRDRGQETQYF.

The chain is built from TRBV29-1 and TRBJ2-1, with TRBD2 identical over 16 bases. The germline V gene has CDR1 SQVTM and CDR2 ANQGSEA. The CDR3 is made up of 13 amino acids. Trimming at V came to 6 bases and at J to 15 bases, leaving 8 bases not matched to a gene. DNA for the CDR3: TGCAGCGTCGCTGGGACTAGCGGGAGGGAATGGTTCTTC. Its translation is CSVAGTSGREWFF.

The chain has TRBV20-1 and TRBJ1-5, with 7 nucleotides matching TRBD1. Trimming removed 5 bases from V and 5 bases from J; junction bases left unmatched: 6. Germline values: CDR1 DFQATT, CDR2 SNEGSKA (reference sequence). The CDR3 is made up of 13 amino acids. The CDR3: CSAPDRTDQPQHF. CDR3 bases: TGCAGTGCTCCGGACAGGACTGATCAGCCCCAGCATTTT.

For the CDR3, the DNA is TGTGCCATCAGATTTGAGAGCTCCTACAATGAGCAGTTCTTC. Its translation is CAIRFESSYNEQFF. The rearrangement uses TRBV10-3 and TRBJ2-1, with D unresolved. The CDR3 covers 14 residues. Trimming shortened V by 6 bases and J by 0 bases, and 9 bases separated the two germline ends. Germline V gene data show CDR1 as ENHRY and CDR2 as SYGVKD.

V gene TRBV27 combines with J gene TRBJ2-7; TRBD2 aligns across 13 bases. Germline V gene data show CDR1 as MNHEY and CDR2 as SMNVEV (reference sequence). Unmatched junction bases numbered 10, after V lost 4 bases and J lost 7 bases. The CDR3 consists of 16 residues. DNA for the CDR3: TGTGCCAGCAGTTCTCTACTAGCGGGAGGGCCTCGGGAGCAGTACTTC. Its protein product is CASSSLLAGGPREQYF.

The V call is TRBV5-1, the J call TRBJ2-7; 7 bases match TRBD1. Per the germline V gene, CDR1 is SGHRS and CDR2 is YFSETQ. The CDR3 sequence is 16 residues long. Trimming cost V 0 bases and J 3 bases; bases outside gene matches: 9. This CDR3 reads CASSLVEGAPGYEQYF. CDR3 bases: TGCGCCAGCAGCTTGGTTGAGGGGGCTCCGGGCTACGAGCAGTACTTC.

V usage is TRBV18 and J usage is TRBJ1-2; tentative D call: TRBD1 (5 bases). Germline-derived CDR1 and CDR2 are KGHSH and LQKENI. The V end lost 3 bases, the J end lost 6 bases, and 20 bases lay between the germline ends. CDR3 size: 16 residues. This CDR3 is CASSPSVFVGGHGYTF. In DNA form, the CDR3 reads TGTGCCAGCTCACCGTCCGTTTTTGTGGGGGGTCATGGCTACACCTTC.

The J gene is TRBJ2-3, the V gene TRBV24-1, with D tentatively TRBD2 (6 bases). Germline V gene data show CDR1 as KGHDR and CDR2 as SFDVKD. Trimming pared 2 bases from V and 6 bases from J, leaving 8 bases between. The CDR3 has 13 amino acids. CDR3 nucleotide sequence: TGTGCCACCAGTGATTCCCGGGAGGATACGCAGTATTTT. Translating gives CATSDSREDTQYF.

This clonotype was seen many times. The rearrangement links TRBV29-1 to TRBJ2-3; D remains ambiguous. The CDR3 extends over 10 amino acids. Trimming removed 5 bases at V and 7 bases at J, with 7 bases between. Germline loops: CDR1 SQVTM, CDR2 ANQGSEA. This CDR3 reads CSVRAHTQYF. CDR3 DNA: TGCAGCGTTAGGGCGCATACGCAGTATTTT.

This rearrangement joins TRBV11-1 to TRBJ2-1; D gene uncertain. The DNA end is a closer match to TRBJ2-7, so the J assignment may be wrong. The CDR3 runs to 17 residues. CDR1 and CDR2 (germline): SGHAT, FQDESV (reference sequence). CDR3 nucleotides: TGTGCCAGCAGCTTAAAAGGGATGGCCCTAACCTACAATGAGCAGTACTTC. It specifies CASSLKGMALTYNEQYF.

The chain combines TRBV10-3 with TRBJ1-1; 11 positions agree with TRBD1. CDR3 length: 16 residues. V shed 4 bases and J 4 bases; nucleotides not matched to a gene: 8. Germline values: CDR1 ENHRY, CDR2 SYGVKD. The CDR3 is CAISAGEGTGGTEAFF. Here the CDR3 DNA reads TGTGCCATCAGTGCGGGGGAAGGGACAGGGGGCACTGAAGCTTTCTTT.

J is TRBJ2-7 and V is TRBV6-5; D call uncertain. CDR3 length: 14 residues. Trimming cost V 2 bases and J 2 bases, with 10 bases left between them. Germline V lookup: CDR1 MNHEY, CDR2 SVGAGI. CDR3 residues: CASSYAPSTYEQYF. The CDR3, as DNA: TGTGCCAGCAGTTACGCCCCTTCAACCTACGAGCAGTACTTC.

The V gene is TRBV5-1, the J gene TRBJ2-1; tentative D call: TRBD1 (6 bases). In germline, CDR1 is SGHRS, CDR2 YFSETQ. This CDR3 comprises 15 residues. Trimming took 1 base from V and 5 from J, leaving 13 bases between them. Here the CDR3 reads CASSLRQGINNEQFF. The CDR3 nucleotides read TGCGCCAGCAGCTTGAGGCAGGGGATCAACAATGAGCAGTTCTTC.

Comments on this clonotype: At one boundary the junction diverges from the germline segment, which might be a read error. The chain couples TRBV20-1 to TRBJ2-4; 11 positions match TRBD2. The CDR3 is 16 amino acids. The germline CDR1 and CDR2 sequences are DFQATT and SNEGSKA (reference sequence). CDR3 DNA sequence: TGCAGTGCTCCCGGGACTAGCGGTGTAGCCAAAAACGTTCAGTACTTC. Protein sequence: CSAPGTSGVAKNVQYF.

The V and J genes are TRBV3-1 and TRBJ2-7; 12 positions match TRBD1. With 1 base clipped from V and 7 bases from J, the junction kept 8 bases outside the gene matches. CDR3 length equals 16 residues. Per germline, CDR1 LGHDT and CDR2 YNNKEL (reference sequence). CDR3 DNA: TGTGCCAGCAGCCAAGCCCGGGACAGGGGGCATTGGGAGCAGTACTTC. Translation: CASSQARDRGHWEQYF.